This T cell receptor (beta chain) is from a study of identical twins' blood T cells. Regarding the study as a whole: Twins shared about as many clonotypes as their cloneset sizes predicted.

This clonotype was counted ten times or more. The antigen is not known. Libraries were made from RNA as TCR cDNA, using a modified protocol. Authors' methods: Per-library CDR3 reads ranged about 2 to 4 million; clonotypes, ~100,000 to ~550,000. TCRdb reprocessed the 5' RACE reads with MiXCR, giving one entry per CDR3 protein. The V and J calls reflect TCRdb's pipeline rather than the authors' work. The sample shows 300,000 to 450,000 distinct CDR3 sequences, approximately 30% of them seen only once. Germline CDR1 reads DFQATT; CDR2 reads SNEGSKA (reference sequence). The CDR3 loop spans 12 amino acids. V lost 4 bases to trimming and J lost 7 bases, with 11 bases between them.

This receptor was identified in a woman between 18 and 50 years old in good health. Sample: PBMCs. The chain uses TRBV20-1 and TRBJ2-1; possible D gene TRBD1, 6 bases. This CDR3 reads CSATDSKNEQFF. The CDR3 region has the DNA TGCAGTGCTACGGACAGCAAAAATGAGCAGTTCTTC.